Listed below are T cell receptor beta chains from one sample, sequenced in a study of beta chain features in type 1 diabetes. TCRdb keeps only in-frame clones here, not all; method: immunoSEQ multiplex PCR. The sample contains 35,000 to 50,000 clones, 50% of which appear only once. Source material: stem cell memory CD4+ T cells from blood. The receptors originated from a woman aged 25 to 45 in good health. Each CDR3 is given with its conserved first and last residue. A D gene is named only where the DNA matches it firmly. A clone size is listed for some rows: how often the clone was seen (once, few, many), or a class if it is expanded.

D gene	clone size	V gene	J gene	CDR3 DNA	CDR3 protein
.	.	TRBV28	TRBJ2-5	TGTGCCAGCAGTCCCGGGGACACTCAGCAAGAGACCCAGTACTTC	CASSPGDTQQETQYF
.	few	TRBV5-1	TRBJ2-5	TGCGCCAGCAGCCCGTCCAGGGAAGAGACCCAGTACTTC	CASSPSREETQYF
.	.	TRBV28	TRBJ1-1	TGTGCCAGCAGTTTATTAACGGTGAACACTGAAGCTTTCTTT	CASSLLTVNTEAFF
TRBD2	.	TRBV18	TRBJ2-7	TGTGCCAGCTCACCTAGCGGGAGGCCCTACGAGCAGTACTTC	CASSPSGRPYEQYF
TRBD2	few	TRBV5-4	TRBJ2-7	TGTGCCAGCAGCTTCACCGGGGGGGCTGGGTACGAGCAGTACTTC	CASSFTGGAGYEQYF
TRBD1	few	TRBV7-2	TRBJ2-1	TGTGCCAGCAGCTTGGGCGACAGGGTGGGCAATGAGCAGTTCTTC	CASSLGDRVGNEQFF
TRBD1	.	TRBV19	TRBJ2-1	TGTGCCAGTAGGCTAATCGGGACAGAGCTCGATGAGCAGTTCTTC	CASRLIGTELDEQFF
TRBD2	.	TRBV29-1	TRBJ2-5	TGCAGCGCGGGTAGTGGCCCGGGCGGACTAGCGGGGCAAGAGACCCAGTACTTC	CSAGSGPGGLAGQETQYF
TRBD2	few	TRBV28	TRBJ2-3	TGTGCCAGCAGCCCCGGACTAGCGGGAGGGCACGGTACGCAGTATTTT	CASSPGLAGGHGTQYF
.	few	TRBV7-9	TRBJ1-4	TGTGCCAGCAGCTCCCAACAGGTTGGAAAACTGTTTTTT	CASSSQQVGKLFF
.	.	TRBV28	TRBJ1-2	TGTGCCAGCAGCACGGGGCTGGGAGGTGGCTACACCTTC	CASSTGLGGGYTF
.	.	TRBV14	TRBJ2-1	TGTGCCAGCAGCCATACCTTGGGCGTGTCCAATGAGCAGTTCTTC	CASSHTLGVSNEQFF
.	few	TRBV2	TRBJ2-1	TGTGCCAGCAACGTCATTGAGGGGGGGTACAATGAGCAGTTCTTC	CASNVIEGGYNEQFF
.	few	TRBV9	TRBJ2-1	TGTGCCAGCAGCGTAGACCCTTTAGGGGGAGGGAGCTACAATGAGCAGTTCTTC	CASSVDPLGGGSYNEQFF
TRBD2	.	TRBV7-3	TRBJ2-1	TGTGCCAGCAGCTTAACGTTTGGCCCCTTGGGGGGGAATGAGCAGTTCTTC	CASSLTFGPLGGNEQFF
.	once	TRBV27	TRBJ1-5	TGTGCCAGCAGCCCCATGGGGGCTTTGTCCAATCAGCCCCAGCATTTT	CASSPMGALSNQPQHF
.	.	TRBV6-6	TRBJ1-6	TGTGCCAGCAGTTACTGGGCACTTGGCTCCAATTCACCCCTCCACTTT	CASSYWALGSNSPLHF
TRBD2	.	TRBV18	TRBJ2-2	TGTGCCAGCTCACCAAGCGGGACCCTGAACACCGGGGAGCTGTTTTTT	CASSPSGTLNTGELFF
.	.	TRBV28	TRBJ1-1	TGTGCCAGCAGTGGAATCCGGGAGGGGGACACTGAAGCTTTCTTT	CASSGIREGDTEAFF
TRBD1	.	TRBV9	TRBJ1-5	TGTGCCAGCAGCCGAGACAGGGGGGATCAGCCCCAGCATTTT	CASSRDRGDQPQHF
TRBD2	.	TRBV7-3	TRBJ2-5	TGTGCCAGCAGCTCGGGACTAGAGGAGACCCAGTACTTC	CASSSGLEETQYF
TRBD2	.	TRBV19	TRBJ2-5	TGTGCCAGTAGTATAAGTACTAGCGGAAAGACCCAGTACTTC	CASSISTSGKTQYF
.	.	TRBV28	TRBJ2-3	TGTGCCAGTAGAGGACTCCACACAGATACGCAGTATTTT	CASRGLHTDTQYF
TRBD1	.	TRBV9	TRBJ2-7	TGTGCCAGCAGCCCGGACAGGGTGCTCGCGGGGCCGCGCGAGCAGTACTTC	CASSPDRVLAGPREQYF